This is a list of T cell receptor beta chains from one sample in a study of shared clonotypes between healthy human individuals. TCRdb keeps only in-frame clones here, not all; method: immunoSEQ multiplex PCR. The data hold about 1 million clones, with under 80% observed a single time. Sample: memory CD4+ T cells sorted from blood. These receptors originate from a man between 18 and 35 years old in good health. The CDR3 runs from the conserved cysteine through the conserved F or W. Fields, in order: V gene, J gene, clone size, D gene, CDR3 DNA, CDR3 protein. The D gene is left open where the match is weak. Rows may omit the clone size; those that give it use once, few, many or a size class.

TRBV11-2,TRBJ1-3,-,-,TGTGCCAGCACCCAGTATGGGGCTAAGGCTGGAAACACCATATATTTT,CASTQYGAKAGNTIYF
TRBV27,TRBJ2-5,-,TRBD2,TGTGCCAGCAGTTTAAGCCAGGGAGGGGAAGAGACCCAGTACTTC,CASSLSQGGEETQYF
TRBV2,TRBJ1-4,-,TRBD1,TGTGCCAGCATACGCGGGACAGGCCGCGGGAATGAAAAACTGTTTTTT,CASIRGTGRGNEKLFF
TRBV10-1,TRBJ2-2,few,TRBD1,TGCGCCAGCAGTCCAGGGGGCGCGAACACCGGGGAGCTGTTTTTT,CASSPGGANTGELFF
TRBV6-6,TRBJ2-5,-,-,TGTGCCAGCAGTTACTCGAGCGTGGGAAACGCCCAGTACTTC,CASSYSSVGNAQYF
TRBV4-1,TRBJ1-5,-,-,TGCGCCAGCAGCCAAGGCTTGCGCAATCAGCCCCAGCATTTT,CASSQGLRNQPQHF
TRBV5-4,TRBJ2-5,-,TRBD2,TGTGCCAGCGCTGAGGGGAGGGTAGAGACCCAGTACTTC,CASAEGRVETQYF
TRBV6-5,TRBJ1-3,once,-,TGTGCCAGCAGGCCTTCGGGGAGGAACACCATATATTTT,CASRPSGRNTIYF
TRBV9,TRBJ1-1,-,TRBD1,TGTGCCAGCAGCCCTCTAGGGGGCCTTGAAGCTTTCTTT,CASSPLGGLEAFF
TRBV9,TRBJ2-3,once,-,TGTGCCAGCAGCGTGACCTCGGGTGTCACAGATACGCAGTATTTT,CASSVTSGVTDTQYF
TRBV5-1,TRBJ1-1,-,TRBD1,TGCGCCAGCAGCTCCCAAAGACAGGGGGCGGGCACTGAAGCTTTCTTT,CASSSQRQGAGTEAFF
TRBV10-1,TRBJ2-7,-,-,TGCGCCAGCAGTGAGTCGATAGGGGCGGAGAACGAGCAGTACTTC,CASSESIGAENEQYF
TRBV11-2,TRBJ2-5,few,TRBD1,TGTGCCAGCAGCCCCCCGGACAGGGTTCGCCAAGAGACCCAGTACTTC,CASSPPDRVRQETQYF
TRBV5-8,TRBJ2-3,-,TRBD2,TGTGCCAGCAGCTCGGATAGCGGGAGTCCAGGAGATACGCAGTATTTT,CASSSDSGSPGDTQYF
TRBV18,TRBJ2-7,-,-,TGTGCCAGCTCACCCCCAGGGGTAGAGGGCTACGAGCAGTACTTC,CASSPPGVEGYEQYF
TRBV30,TRBJ2-3,-,TRBD2,TGTGCCTGGGCCGGGACTAGGGAATCTGCAGATACGCAGTATTTT,CAWAGTRESADTQYF
TRBV7-9,TRBJ2-1,-,-,TGTGCCAGCAGCTTAATCCACATGAGCGGGTATTACAATGAGCAGTTCTTC,CASSLIHMSGYYNEQFF
TRBV30,TRBJ2-1,few,TRBD2,TGTGCCTGGAGTATGACTAGCGGGAGGGCCCGGGGGGTGACTGAGCAGTTCTTC,CAWSMTSGRARGVTEQFF
TRBV7-2,TRBJ1-5,-,-,TGTGCCAGCAGCAAAAGCCGCAATCAGCCCCAGCATTTT,CASSKSRNQPQHF
TRBV10-2,TRBJ2-7,-,-,TGCGCCAGCAGTGGGCAGGGGTACGAGCAGTACTTC,CASSGQGYEQYF
TRBV7-2,TRBJ1-1,few,-,TGTGCCAGCAGCCTGCAAATGAACACTGAAGCTTTCTTT,CASSLQMNTEAFF
TRBV18,TRBJ2-3,-,-,TGTGCCAGCTCACCACCCGGTTGGGTTGGCACAGATACGCAGTATTTT,CASSPPGWVGTDTQYF
TRBV4-3,TRBJ1-1,-,-,TGCGCCAGCAGCCAAGATGTAGGTCAGAAGAACACTGAAGCTTTCTTT,CASSQDVGQKNTEAFF
TRBV4-3,TRBJ2-7,-,-,TGCGCCAGCAGCCAAGATGCCAGAAACGAGCAGTACTTC,CASSQDARNEQYF
TRBV6-1,TRBJ2-7,-,TRBD2,TGTGCCAGCAGTCAGGCGGGAGCGTCCTACGAGCAGTACTTC,CASSQAGASYEQYF
TRBV5-1,TRBJ1-3,-,TRBD1,TGCGCCAGCAGCCTGACAGGGGGTGGCTCTGGAAACACCATATATTTT,CASSLTGGGSGNTIYF
TRBV4-3,TRBJ1-4,few,-,TGCGCCAGCAGCCCCTCCAGCGCAACTAATGAAAAACTGTTTTTT,CASSPSSATNEKLFF
TRBV7-6,TRBJ2-3,few,-,TGTGCCAGCAGCTTCCAGGCCACAGATACGCAGTATTTT,CASSFQATDTQYF
TRBV6-6,TRBJ1-1,-,-,TGTGCCAGCAGTCGGAAACGGAACACTGAAGCTTTCTTT,CASSRKRNTEAFF
TRBV11-1,TRBJ2-2,-,-,TGTGCCAGCAGCTCAAGACTAGTCTCCGGGGAGCTGTTTTTT,CASSSRLVSGELFF
TRBV7-9,TRBJ2-2,few,TRBD2,TGTGCCACCGTTCTAGCGGGGGGGCACACCGGGGAGCTGTTTTTT,CATVLAGGHTGELFF
TRBV19,TRBJ1-4,-,-,TGTGCCAGTAGTTTGGGCCGTCTAAATGAAAAACTGTTTTTT,CASSLGRLNEKLFF
TRBV19,TRBJ2-2,many,-,TGTGCCAGCGAGCCGAGGAACACCGGGGAGCTGTTTTTT,CASEPRNTGELFF